This passage covers 20 T cell receptor beta chains from one sample sequenced in a study of blood T cell repertoires in COVID-19 (dated by TCRdb to between 2020 and 2021). Library prep was done by the immunoSEQ multiplex PCR assay. In TCRdb, the immuneACCESS table is reduced to in-frame sequences with V and J assigned. These tables do not hold every clone; where another copy was compared, an unresolved V gene accounts for under half, and the others remain unexplained. This sample gives approximately 40,000 clones in total; under 90% of them show up just once. The ten largest clones take up roughly 42% of the sample. Sequenced input: peripheral blood. The receptors here all came from a human donor in a cohort sampled during active COVID-19.

This chain connects TRBV6-2 or TRBV6-3 to TRBJ2-1, with D perhaps matching TRBD1 (6 bases). V was shortened by 2 bases and J by 0 bases, with 11 bases between the two germline ends. Per germline, CDR1 MNHEY and CDR2 SVGEGT. CDR3 length: 16 amino acids. The CDR3 reads CASSYGTPSSYNEQFF. CDR3 DNA sequence: TGTGCCAGCAGTTACGGGACACCAAGCTCCTACAATGAGCAGTTCTTC.

The rearrangement uses TRBV19 and TRBJ2-7; a possible D gene is TRBD1 (5 bases). CDR1 and CDR2 (germline): LNHDA, SQIVND (reference sequence). Trimming removed 3 bases from V and 6 bases from J, with 15 bases in between. This CDR3 has 14 amino acids. The CDR3 coding sequence is TGTGCCAGTAGTATTACAGGCACCAGCTCCGAGCAGTACTTC. Protein sequence: CASSITGTSSEQYF.

V and J are TRBV7-2 and TRBJ2-4; 8 bases are a match to TRBD2. CDR1 is SGHTA, CDR2 FQGNSA, per germline. V was pared by 5 bases and J by 2 bases, with 5 bases of the junction left unmatched. The CDR3 totals 15 residues. The DNA for the CDR3 is TGTGCCAGCAGCGCCGGGGGGGCAACCAAAAACATTCAGTACTTC. It is translated as CASSAGGATKNIQYF.

This clone was picked up one time. The chain employs TRBV7-2 and TRBJ2-3; TRBD2 matches at 14 bases. J lost 4 bases, V lost 5 bases, and 5 bases had no gene match. Looked up from germline, CDR1 is SGHTA and CDR2 is FQGNSA. The CDR3 has 16 residues. CDR3 in amino acids: CASSQRLAGGPDTQYF. CDR3 DNA: TGTGCCAGCAGCCAGCGACTAGCGGGGGGGCCAGATACGCAGTATTTT.

The chain employs TRBV18 and TRBJ2-7; a weak D match, TRBD1 (6 bases). V lost 2 bases, J lost 3 bases, and 14 bases lay in between. Germline V gene lookup returns CDR1 KGHSH and CDR2 LQKENI. CDR3 length: 15 residues. The chain's CDR3 is CASSPMDSPLYEQYV. CDR3 nucleotide sequence: TGTGCCAGCTCACCAATGGACAGTCCGCTCTACGAGCAGTACGTC.

V usage is TRBV6-5 and J usage is TRBJ1-6, with a weak D call TRBD1 (5 bases). V was trimmed by 0 bases and J by 10 bases, leaving 16 bases between them. The CDR3 loop spans 16 amino acids. The germline gives CDR1 MNHEY, CDR2 SVGAGI. The chain's CDR3 is CASSYSIQGGGSPLHF. The CDR3 nucleotides read TGTGCCAGCAGTTACTCGATCCAGGGAGGAGGATCACCCCTCCACTTT.

The chain couples TRBV12-3 or TRBV12-4 to TRBJ1-6, with D possibly being TRBD1 (5 bases). V lost 6 bases and J lost 12, with 12 bases in between. This CDR3 comprises 12 residues. The CDR3 DNA follows: TGTGCCAGCAGCCCTGGGGCAAGACCCCTCCACTTT. Amino acid sequence: CASSPGARPLHF.

The V gene is TRBV4-1, the J gene TRBJ2-3, with unresolved D. Trimming took 0 bases from V and 1 from J, leaving 8 bases between them. CDR1 is MGHRA and CDR2 is YSYEKL in the germline V gene. This CDR3 has 15 amino acids. The CDR3, as DNA: TGCGCCAGCAGCCAAGATTGGAGCGGCACAGATACGCAGTATTTT. Amino acids: CASSQDWSGTDTQYF.

The DNA for the CDR3 is TGTGCCAGCAGCCCAAGCTCTCCAGATACGCAGTATTTT. It yields the protein CASSPSSPDTQYF. The chain joins TRBV7-9 to TRBJ2-3; no clear D gene. Germline CDR1 is SEHNR and CDR2 is FQNEAQ (reference sequence). V was cut by 5 bases and J by 4 bases, with 10 bases left in between. The length of the CDR3 is 13 residues.

This clone was seen a single time. This chain connects TRBV19 to TRBJ2-1, with 8 bases lining up with TRBD2. The germline gives CDR1 LNHDA, CDR2 SQIVND (reference sequence). Unmatched junction bases numbered 8, after V lost 5 bases and J lost 5 bases. The CDR3 extends over 15 amino acids. CDR3 bases: TGTGCCAGTAGTTCGTTAGCGGGGAGGGACAATGAGCAGTTCTTC. Amino acid sequence: CASSSLAGRDNEQFF.

The rearrangement uses TRBV7-9 and TRBJ2-5, with TRBD1 identical over 7 bases. After removal of 5 bases from V and 7 bases from J, the junction contained 10 bases not matched to a gene. The CDR3 extends over 14 amino acids. CDR1 is SEHNR and CDR2 is FQNEAQ in the germline V gene (reference sequence). CDR3 DNA sequence: TGTGCCAGCAGCCCAGGGACAGCCGGGGTGACCCAGTACTTC. It specifies CASSPGTAGVTQYF.

The gene calls are TRBV6-6 and TRBJ1-1; tentative D call: TRBD1 (5 bases). Trimming took off 5 bases at V and 7 bases at J, with 14 bases between the two ends. The CDR3 contains 13 residues. Germline CDR1 is MNHNY and CDR2 is SVGAGI (reference sequence). The CDR3 loop is CASSDGGPGEAFF. The CDR3 nucleotides read TGTGCCAGCAGTGACGGGGGTCCGGGTGAAGCTTTCTTT.

The chain carries TRBV7-3 and TRBJ1-1, with a possible D match to TRBD1 (6 bases). Germline values: CDR1 SGHTA, CDR2 FQGTGA. V was shortened by 2 bases and J by 3 bases, with 10 bases between the two germline ends. The CDR3 has 14 residues. The chain's CDR3 is CASSLRGADTEAFF. The CDR3 nucleotides are TGTGCCAGCAGCTTACGGGGGGCGGACACTGAAGCTTTCTTT.

The V call is TRBV5-8, the J call TRBJ2-3; TRBD2 agrees at 8 bases. V was clipped by 2 bases and J by 0 bases; unmatched bases: 2. The CDR3 spans 15 residues. Germline values: CDR1 SGHTS, CDR2 YDEGEE. This CDR3 is CASSFQRGSTDTQYF. In nucleotides, the CDR3 is TGTGCCAGCAGCTTCCAGCGGGGGAGCACAGATACGCAGTATTTT.

This chain joins TRBV7-9 and TRBJ2-1, with TRBD1 identical over 8 bases. This CDR3 contains 15 residues. V lost 4 bases, J lost 9 bases, and 11 bases stayed unmatched. Germline V gene sequence: CDR1 SEHNR, CDR2 FQNEAQ (reference sequence). As DNA, the CDR3 is TGTGCCAGCAGCTCTGGGGACAGGATTTTTGGTGAGCAGTTCTTC. Protein product: CASSSGDRIFGEQFF.

The rearrangement uses TRBV2 and TRBJ2-6; no definite D call. The CDR3 has 15 residues. The germline V gene encodes CDR1 SNHLY and CDR2 FYNNEI. Trimming left V 3 bases short and J 0 bases short, with 6 bases between. CDR3 in amino acids: CASSEFSSGANVLTF. Here the CDR3 DNA reads TGTGCCAGCAGTGAGTTTAGCTCTGGGGCCAACGTCCTGACTTTC.

This clone showed up just once. The chain carries TRBV2 and TRBJ2-6, with D perhaps matching TRBD1 (5 bases). The length of the CDR3 is 16 residues. CDR1 SNHLY and CDR2 FYNNEI come from the germline V gene. V was pared by 5 bases and J by 2 bases, with 13 bases between. The CDR3 coding sequence is TGTGCCAGCAGTCGAGGCAGGGCTGCTGGGGCCAACGTCCTGACTTTC. Encoded protein: CASSRGRAAGANVLTF.

This chain joins TRBV18 and TRBJ2-7; a weak D match, TRBD2 (6 bases). CDR3 length equals 14 residues. Germline lookup yields CDR1 KGHSH and CDR2 LQKENI. V was trimmed by 2 bases and J by 4 bases, leaving 12 bases between them. CDR3 bases: TGTGCCAGCTCACCAGGGACGGGGGTTTACGAGCAGTACTTC. Protein: CASSPGTGVYEQYF.

This clone has only a few counts. The V call is TRBV19, the J call TRBJ2-1, with 7 bases identical to TRBD1. Germline V gives CDR1 LNHDA, CDR2 SQIVND (reference sequence). V lost 7 bases and J lost 1; bases outside the gene matches: 4. The CDR3 is 14 residues long. The CDR3 loop is CASTLQGSYNEQFF. DNA of the CDR3: TGTGCCAGTACCCTACAGGGGTCCTACAATGAGCAGTTCTTC.

This clone showed up just once. A junction boundary mismatches the germline segment, possibly from a read error. The gene calls are TRBV29-1 and TRBJ1-3, with D possibly matching TRBD1 (6 bases). CDR3 length: 13 residues. CDR1 and CDR2 (germline): SQVTM, ANQGSEA. The CDR3 protein is CAGASSSGNTIYF. In nucleotides, the CDR3 is TGTGCGGGGGCCTCGAGCTCTGGAAACACCATATATTTT.